The TCR beta chain described here comes from a study of identical twins. Study-wide points: Some out-of-frame alpha sequences were shared by twins, and these showed excess low generation probability. Instead of following the same donors, the conclusions were based on cross-sectional statistical analysis.

This clonotype has a handful of counts. Its target is not known. The CDR3 totals 13 residues. The V and J ends lost 0 bases and 5 bases respectively, with 8 bases between them. Germline V gene lookup returns CDR1 SGDLS and CDR2 YYNGEE. Each CDR3 protein is one row after TCRdb ran MiXCR on the 5' RACE reads. Of around 490,000 distinct CDR3 sequences in the sample, 14% were seen once. A further study also used this sample, focusing on yellow fever vaccine responses in identical twins. That source reports: Vaccine T cell responses of twins reportedly seemed partly convergent and partly personalized.

The chain employs TRBV9 and TRBJ2-5; D is unresolved. The sequence was obtained from a woman between 18 and 30 years old in good health. Sample: CD4+ T cells sorted from blood. CDR3 region: CASSVEKTETQYF. The CDR3 coding sequence is TGTGCCAGCAGCGTAGAGAAGACGGAGACCCAGTACTTC.